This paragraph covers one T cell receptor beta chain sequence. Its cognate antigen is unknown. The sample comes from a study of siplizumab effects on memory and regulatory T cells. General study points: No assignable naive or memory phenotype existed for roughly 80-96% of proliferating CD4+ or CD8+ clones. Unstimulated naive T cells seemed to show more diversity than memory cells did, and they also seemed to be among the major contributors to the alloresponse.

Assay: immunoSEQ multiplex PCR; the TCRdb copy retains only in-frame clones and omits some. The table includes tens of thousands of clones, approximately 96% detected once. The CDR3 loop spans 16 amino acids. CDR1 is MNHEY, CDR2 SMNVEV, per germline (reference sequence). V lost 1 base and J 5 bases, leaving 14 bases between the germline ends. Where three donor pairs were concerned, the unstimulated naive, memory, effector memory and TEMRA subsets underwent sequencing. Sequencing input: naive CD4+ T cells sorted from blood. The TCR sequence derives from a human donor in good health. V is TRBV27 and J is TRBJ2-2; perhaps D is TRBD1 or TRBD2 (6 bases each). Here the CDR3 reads CASSLWGAGFTGELFF. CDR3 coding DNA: TGTGCCAGCAGTTTATGGGGGGCAGGGTTTACCGGGGAGCTGTTTTTT.